This T cell receptor (beta chain) was recovered during a study of T cell repertoires in cytomegalovirus infection (dated 2019 in TCRdb). At the level of the whole study: Recently identified HLA-C-restricted CMV epitopes, whose presentation resists viral immunomodulation, were targeted by peptide stimulations together with well-studied HLA-B-restricted epitopes. Donor HLA type was relevant to the analysis, as public TCR beta signatures indicated carriage of CMV infection together with the matching HLA type. What the work shows at the level of the full study, not this receptor alone: In both this cohort and an independent roughly 350-donor cohort, the cumulative frequency of public TCR beta family members distinguished carriers of CMV infection plus the relevant HLA type. The ex vivo response was dominated by HLA-C-restricted CMV-specific TCR beta clonotypes, which also provided the single most frequent clonotype in two of eight donors.

The germline V gene yields SGHDT for CDR1 and YYEEEE for CDR2. The CDR3 spans 14 residues, from the cysteine through the phenylalanine. The DNA shown is the 42-base CDR3, in frame from base 1. Interpreted using the paper, the treatment or condition label stands for: in vitro stimulation with specific CMV peptide epitopes to enrich CMV-specific T cells. With regard to this clonotype: Its antigen is not yet known. At one end the junction does not follow the germline gene, possibly because of a read error.

Data came from an Illumina HiSeq 1500. TCRdb's own reprocessing of the public reads used fastp at Q25 and MiXCR and kept productive beta chains. Each CDR3 protein gets just one entry, which takes the most common genes and DNA from the rows behind it. The sample contains 200,000 to 250,000 distinct CDR3 sequences, roughly 34% of them found a single time. Clones ranked in the top ten supply approximately 59% of the sample. This receptor chain uses TRBV5-6 and TRBJ1-5; TRBD1 agrees with 8 junctional bases. This clonotype originated in a human donor in good health (CMV status not recorded). Some clones in this sample may be carry-over from other donors' samples. The material sequenced was CD8+ T cells from cultured PBMCs, taken from culture after CMV antigen stimulation. The encoded CDR3 is CASSRTGYNQPQLF. The nucleotides read TGTGCCAGCAGCCGGACAGGGTACAATCAGCCCCAGCTTTTT.